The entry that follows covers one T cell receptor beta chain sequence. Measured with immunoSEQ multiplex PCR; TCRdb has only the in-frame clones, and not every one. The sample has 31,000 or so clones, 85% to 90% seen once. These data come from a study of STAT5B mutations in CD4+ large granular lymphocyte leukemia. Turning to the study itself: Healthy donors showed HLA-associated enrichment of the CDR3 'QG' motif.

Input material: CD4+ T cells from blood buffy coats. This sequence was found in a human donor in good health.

The CDR3 region is CASSFDGYSNQPQHF. The CDR3 DNA reads TGTGCCAGCAGTTTTGACGGGTATAGCAATCAGCCCCAGCATTTT. This chain uses TRBV6-1 with TRBJ1-5, with D unclear. Germline assignment: CDR1 MNHNS and CDR2 SASEGT. V lost 5 bases and J lost 0, with 11 bases in between. This CDR3 is built from 15 residues.